These T cell receptor beta chains were read from a single sample in a study of shared clonotypes between healthy human individuals. Clones were read by immunoSEQ multiplex PCR, and TCRdb kept only the in-frame ones, dropping some. The data show 2 million to 2.5 million clones, about nine tenths seen once. Material for sequencing was naive CD4+ T cells from PBMCs. The receptors here all came from a man in his late teens or twenties in good health. Some clones in this sample may be carry-over from other donors' samples. Both conserved end residues are part of each CDR3. The order of the fields is clone size, D gene, J gene, V gene, CDR3 protein, CDR3 DNA. The D gene is left open where the match is weak. The size field is filled for only some rows; it gives once, few, many or a size class.

>.|.|TRBJ2-7|TRBV28
CASSLLRLGWQYF
TGTGCCAGCAGTTTATTGCGGTTGGGGTGGCAGTACTTC
>.|TRBD2|TRBJ2-6|TRBV4-3
CASSRHIPGTSGGSGANVLTF
TGCGCCAGCAGCCGTCACATTCCCGGGACTAGCGGGGGTTCCGGGGCCAACGTCCTGACTTTC
>.|.|TRBJ2-5|TRBV25-1
CASEPVAGTPDQETQYF
TGTGCCAGCGAACCCGTCGCCGGGACCCCTGACCAAGAGACCCAGTACTTC
>.|TRBD2|TRBJ2-1|TRBV29-1
CSVGKRLAFEQFF
TGCAGCGTTGGTAAGAGACTAGCGTTTGAGCAGTTCTTC
>.|.|TRBJ1-1|TRBV9
CASSPNPFAEAFF
TGTGCCAGCAGCCCAAACCCTTTCGCTGAAGCTTTCTTT
>.|TRBD1|TRBJ1-1|TRBV29-1
CSVDPDRFSEAFF
TGCAGCGTTGATCCGGACAGGTTCTCTGAAGCTTTCTTT
>.|.|TRBJ2-5|TRBV5-6
CASSFRGARAQETQYF
TGTGCCAGCAGCTTTAGGGGGGCGCGGGCCCAAGAGACCCAGTACTTC
>once|TRBD1|TRBJ1-1|TRBV6-5
CASSPTGFTEAFF
TGTGCCAGCAGCCCGACAGGGTTTACTGAAGCTTTCTTT
>few|TRBD1|TRBJ1-1|TRBV6-1
CASSEGQMNTEAFF
TGTGCCAGCAGTGAGGGACAGATGAACACTGAAGCTTTCTTT
>.|.|TRBJ1-3|TRBV9
CASAKNSGNTIYF
TGTGCCAGCGCGAAGAACTCTGGAAACACCATATATTTT
>.|TRBD1|TRBJ1-1|TRBV29-1
CSARGLGTEAFF
TGCAGCGCAAGGGGGCTGGGTACTGAAGCTTTCTTT
>.|TRBD2|TRBJ2-7|TRBV11-2
CASSLGLAGVSSYEQYF
TGTGCCAGCAGCCTGGGACTAGCGGGAGTTTCGTCCTACGAGCAGTACTTC
>.|TRBD1|TRBJ1-2|TRBV6-5
CASSQRTGGYTF
TGTGCCAGCAGTCAGCGGACAGGCGGCTACACCTTC
>.|.|TRBJ1-2|TRBV13
CASSILRGDGYTF
TGTGCCAGCAGCATACTCCGGGGAGACGGCTACACCTTC
>.|.|TRBJ2-4|TRBV11-2
CASSLMAKNIQYF
TGTGCCAGCAGCTTAATGGCTAAAAACATTCAGTACTTC
>.|.|TRBJ2-6|TRBV18
CASSPKGLSSGANVLTF
TGTGCCAGCTCACCAAAGGGACTGTCCTCTGGGGCCAACGTCCTGACTTTC
>.|.|TRBJ2-5|TRBV28
CASTNSPQETQYF
TGTGCCAGCACTAACAGCCCCCAAGAGACCCAGTACTTC
>.|.|TRBJ1-2|TRBV7-9
CASSSGLGGYTF
TGTGCCAGCAGCTCGGGTTTGGGTGGCTACACCTTC
>.|.|TRBJ2-1|TRBV28
CASSQPRGLDEQFF
TGTGCCAGCAGTCAACCCCGGGGATTAGATGAGCAGTTCTTC
>.|TRBD2|TRBJ2-1|TRBV7-9
CAGETSGRNEQFF
TGTGCCGGTGAGACTAGCGGGCGCAATGAGCAGTTCTTC
>.|.|TRBJ1-2|TRBV30
CAWSKQGDYGYTF
TGTGCCTGGAGTAAACAGGGCGACTATGGCTACACCTTC
>.|TRBD1|TRBJ2-7|TRBV5-1
CASSVGQGNEQYF
TGCGCCAGCAGCGTGGGACAGGGGAACGAGCAGTACTTC
>.|.|TRBJ2-7|TRBV28
CASSLGGEQYF
TGTGCCAGCAGTTTAGGTGGCGAGCAGTACTTC
>few|.|TRBJ2-3|TRBV9
CASSGSPTDTQYF
TGTGCCAGCAGCGGGAGTCCCACAGATACGCAGTATTTT
>.|TRBD1|TRBJ1-1|TRBV7-8
CASSLAGGRREAFF
TGTGCCAGCAGCTTAGCAGGGGGCAGGAGGGAAGCTTTCTTT
>few|TRBD1|TRBJ1-1|TRBV7-6
CASSLTGGQNTEAFF
TGTGCCAGCAGCTTAACAGGGGGCCAGAACACTGAAGCTTTCTTT
>.|TRBD1|TRBJ1-1|TRBV6-1
CASRFAGGTEAFF
TGTGCCAGCCGGTTCGCAGGGGGCACTGAAGCTTTCTTT